These 10 T cell receptor beta chains were all obtained from the same sample, sequenced in a study of response to subunit inactivated influenza vaccine. TCRdb reanalysed the RT-PCR reads using MiXCR and keeps one entry per CDR3 protein. The repertoire holds 300,000 to 350,000 distinct CDR3 sequences, with approximately 20% as singletons. The sequencing used PBMCs from blood, collected approximately 20 months after vaccination. The receptors originated from a man between 50 and 70 years old who received an inactivated influenza vaccine.

This clonotype was seen repeatedly, ten times or more. The genes are TRBV11-2 and TRBJ1-1; a possible D gene is TRBD1 (5 bases). Germline-derived CDR1 and CDR2 are SGHAT and FQNNGV. The CDR3 loop spans 15 amino acids. V was cut by 5 bases and J by 4 bases, with 17 bases left in between. Written as DNA, the CDR3 is TGTGCCAGCAGCAGGTGGGGGGACGAGGGCACTGAAGCTTTCTTT. It translates to CASSRWGDEGTEAFF.

This clonotype has just a few counts. The chain uses TRBV4-3 and TRBJ1-4, with TRBD1 as a possible D gene (5 bases). Germline V lookup: CDR1 LGHNA, CDR2 YSLEER. Trimming removed 0 bases from V and 8 bases from J, with 16 bases in between. The CDR3 runs to 16 residues. The CDR3 spells CASSQEGRWGIEKLFF. The DNA for the CDR3 is TGCGCCAGCAGCCAAGAGGGACGGTGGGGTATAGAAAAACTGTTTTTT.

This clonotype was counted at least ten times. The V call is TRBV29-1, the J call TRBJ1-2; D might be TRBD1 (5 bases). Looked up from germline, CDR1 is SQVTM and CDR2 is ANQGSEA. CDR3 length equals 12 residues. With 5 bases removed from V and 1 base from J, the gap between germline ends came to 8 bases. In DNA form, the CDR3 reads TGCAGCGTTCTGGGGGTTAACTATGGCTACACCTTC. Translated, it gives CSVLGVNYGYTF. Full variable domain (missing parts from reference TRBV29-1 and TRBJ1-2): SAVISQKPSRDICQRGTSLTIQCQVDSQVTMMFWYRQQPGQSLTLIATANQGSEATYESGFVIDKFPISRPNLTFSTLTVSNMSPEDSSIYLCSVLGVNYGYTFGSGTRLTVV.

This rearrangement joins TRBV6-5 to TRBJ1-6; TRBD1 matches at 7 bases. The CDR3 extends over 17 amino acids. V was pared by 2 bases and J by 4 bases, with 8 bases of the junction left unmatched. The germline V gene has CDR1 MNHEY and CDR2 SVGAGI. CDR3 in amino acids: CASSYAAGGSYNSPLHF. The CDR3 DNA reads as TGTGCCAGCAGTTACGCGGCAGGGGGATCGTATAATTCACCCCTCCACTTT.

A few counts support this clonotype. J is TRBJ2-1 and V is TRBV20-1, with 7 nucleotides matching TRBD1. The CDR3 loop spans 14 amino acids. J gave up 5 bases and V 6 bases, and 10 bases lay outside the gene matches. Germline CDR1 and CDR2: DFQATT and SNEGSKA (reference sequence). As DNA, the CDR3 is TGCAGTGCCTCCCCCGGGACAGATAACAATGAGCAGTTCTTC. Residues: CSASPGTDNNEQFF.

The chain joins TRBV24-1 to TRBJ2-3; D unclear. V was cut by 0 bases and J by 4 bases, with 7 bases left in between. CDR1 and CDR2 from the germline V gene are KGHDR and SFDVKD. The CDR3 runs 14 residues. CDR3 in DNA: TGTGCCACCAGTGATTTGAAGGGTCCAGATACGCAGTATTTT. The encoded protein is CATSDLKGPDTQYF.

This clonotype was found once. This chain joins TRBV20-1 and TRBJ2-3; no clear D. V gave up 3 bases and J gave up 5 bases, with 3 bases separating them. The CDR3 covers 10 residues. From germline, CDR1 is DFQATT and CDR2 SNEGSKA (reference sequence). The CDR3 loop is CSASRDTQYF. The CDR3 DNA reads as TGCAGTGCTAGTAGAGATACGCAGTATTTT.

This clonotype was detected only a few times. The DNA is omitted, as the CDR3 cannot be located on it reliably, and the CDR3 follows TCRdb's listing. The J gene is TRBJ1-2, the V gene TRBV29-1; the table assigns TRBD1, which was not confirmed against the DNA. Ends included, the CDR3 has 11 residues. Germline V CDR1 and CDR2: SQVTM, ANQGSEA. CDR3: CSVARGATPAF.

This chain connects TRBV12-3 or TRBV12-4 to TRBJ1-5; 12 nucleotides match TRBD1. Unmatched junction bases numbered 4, after V lost 7 bases and J lost 6 bases. The CDR3 sequence is 14 residues long. The CDR3 nucleotides are TGTGCCAGCACCGGGACAGGGGGCCTTCAGCCCCAGCATTTT. Translated, it gives CASTGTGGLQPQHF.

Ten or more counts support this clonotype. The genes are TRBV12-3 or TRBV12-4 and TRBJ2-1; 10 nucleotides line up with TRBD2. J lost 5 bases, V lost 3 bases, and 7 bases had no gene match. This CDR3 comprises 16 residues. DNA for the CDR3: TGTGCCAGCAGTTTTGGGTGGCTAGCGGGAGACAATGAGCAGTTCTTC. The encoded protein is CASSFGWLAGDNEQFF.